A single count supports the clone carrying this TCR beta chain. Its antigen is not identified. Repertoires were generated with immunoSEQ multiplex PCR, while TCRdb's copy carries only in-frame clones and drops some. The sample lists roughly 43,000 clones; around 80% were seen once. Germline V lookup: CDR1 MNHEY, CDR2 SVGAGI. CDR3 length: 14 residues. The V end lost 5 bases, the J end lost 4 bases, and 15 bases lay between the germline ends. The data stem from a study of vaccination effects on CD4 cells after COVID-19. Study information: Sampling occurred a median 72 days post second dose, range 14 to 241. General study points: Convalescent patients numbered few in the study; early post-infection timepoints were missing entirely. Substantial clonal contraction characterized both infection- and vaccine-induced clones late after vaccination. Only 1 of 255 vaccine-induced clones from healthy vaccinees cross-reacted with common cold coronaviruses.

ViraFEST assay sequencing came after antigen-specific CD4+ T cells were expanded with viral peptide pools. Cells that had been cultured for approximately eleven days were the source of isolated CD4+ T cells. Participants each got two BNT162b2 or mRNA-1273 vaccine doses. The chain recombines TRBV6-5 with TRBJ2-7, with D perhaps matching TRBD1 (5 bases). This sample comprised CD4+ T cells from PBMCs cultured with HCoV-OC43 spike peptides, obtained after COVID-19 vaccination. Subset indicated: HCoV-OC43 spike overlapping peptide pool stimulation. This TCR came from a human donor who received a COVID-19 vaccine. The CDR3 nucleotides are TGTGCCAGCAGTCTGCAGGGCAATGTATACGAGCAGTACTTC. It specifies CASSLQGNVYEQYF.